This T cell receptor (beta chain) was identified during a study of neurological immune-mediated disorders. There are many counts of this clonotype. One end of the junction is discordant with germline, which a read error may explain. One entry per CDR3 protein results from TCRdb running MiXCR on the 5' RACE reads. The profile shows about 62,000 distinct CDR3 sequences, 3.5% to 4.5% of them singletons. CDR3 length equals 13 residues. The J gene is TRBJ1-6, the V gene TRBV12-3 or TRBV12-4; D is ambiguous. The sequence was obtained from a woman between 45 and 60 years old with multiple sclerosis. Material for sequencing was PBMCs. The CDR3 here is CASSLNKASPLNF. For the CDR3, the DNA is TGTGCCAGCAGTTTGAACAAGGCTTCACCCCTCAACTTT.